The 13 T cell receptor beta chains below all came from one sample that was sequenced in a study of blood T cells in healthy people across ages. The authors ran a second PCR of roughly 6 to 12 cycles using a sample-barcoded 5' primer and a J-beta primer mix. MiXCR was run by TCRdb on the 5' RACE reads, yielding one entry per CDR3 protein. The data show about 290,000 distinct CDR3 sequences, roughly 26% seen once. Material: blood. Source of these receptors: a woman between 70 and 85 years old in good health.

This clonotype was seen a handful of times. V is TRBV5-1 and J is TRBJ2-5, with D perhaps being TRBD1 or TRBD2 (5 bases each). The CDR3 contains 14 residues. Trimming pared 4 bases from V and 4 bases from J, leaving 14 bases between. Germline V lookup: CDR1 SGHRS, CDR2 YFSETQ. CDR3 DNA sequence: TGCGCCAGCAGCCAAGCGGAGAGGGGAGAGACCCAGTACTTC. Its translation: CASSQAERGETQYF.

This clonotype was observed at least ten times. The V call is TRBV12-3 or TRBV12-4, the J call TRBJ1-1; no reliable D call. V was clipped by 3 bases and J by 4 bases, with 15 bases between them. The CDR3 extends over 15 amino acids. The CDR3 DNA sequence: TGTGCCAGCAGTTTTAATCGGCTCGCGCGCACTGAAGCTTTCTTT. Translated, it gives CASSFNRLARTEAFF.

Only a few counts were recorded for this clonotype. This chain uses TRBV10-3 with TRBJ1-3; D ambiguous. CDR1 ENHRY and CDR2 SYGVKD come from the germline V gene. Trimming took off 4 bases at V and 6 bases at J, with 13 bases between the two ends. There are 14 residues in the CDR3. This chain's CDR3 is CAISVRELENTIYF. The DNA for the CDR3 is TGTGCCATCAGTGTAAGGGAACTGGAAAACACCATATATTTT.

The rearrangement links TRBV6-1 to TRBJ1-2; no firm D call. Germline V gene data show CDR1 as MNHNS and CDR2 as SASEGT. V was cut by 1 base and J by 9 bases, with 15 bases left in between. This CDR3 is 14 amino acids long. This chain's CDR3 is CASSEVGSLLRYTF. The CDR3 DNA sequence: TGTGCCAGCAGTGAAGTAGGGAGTCTCCTTCGCTACACCTTC.

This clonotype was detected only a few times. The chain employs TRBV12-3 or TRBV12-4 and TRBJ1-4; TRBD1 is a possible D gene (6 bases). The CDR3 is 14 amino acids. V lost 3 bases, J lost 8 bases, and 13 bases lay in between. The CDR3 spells CASSLTKGGEKLFF. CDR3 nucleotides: TGTGCCAGCAGTTTGACCAAGGGGGGCGAAAAACTGTTTTTT.

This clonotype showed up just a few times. This CDR3 is CNAIRGGDGKLFF. The CDR3 DNA sequence: TGCAACGCCATTAGAGGGGGAGACGGAAAACTGTTTTTT. This rearrangement joins TRBV29-1 to TRBJ1-4, with a tentative D call TRBD1 (6 bases). There are 13 residues in the CDR3. In germline, CDR1 is SQVTM, CDR2 ANQGSEA.

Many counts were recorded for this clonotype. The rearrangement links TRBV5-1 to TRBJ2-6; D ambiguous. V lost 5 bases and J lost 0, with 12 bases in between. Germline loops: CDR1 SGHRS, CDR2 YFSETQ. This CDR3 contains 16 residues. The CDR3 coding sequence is TGCGCCAGCAGACGTGAACCTCTCTCTGGGGCCAACGTCCTGACTTTC. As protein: CASRREPLSGANVLTF. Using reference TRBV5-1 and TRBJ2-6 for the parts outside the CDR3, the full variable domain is KAGVTQTPRYLIKTRGQQVTLSCSPISGHRSVSWYQQTPGQGLQFLFEYFSETQRNKGNFPGRFSGRQFSNSRSEMNVSTLELGDSALYLCASRREPLSGANVLTFGAGSRLTVL.

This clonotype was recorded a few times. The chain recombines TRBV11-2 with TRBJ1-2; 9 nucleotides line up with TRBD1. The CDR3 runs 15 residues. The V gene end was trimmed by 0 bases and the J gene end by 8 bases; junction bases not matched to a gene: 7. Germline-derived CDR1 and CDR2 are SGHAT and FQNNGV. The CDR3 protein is CASSLETGGRRGYTF. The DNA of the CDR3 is TGTGCCAGCAGCTTAGAAACAGGGGGCAGGCGGGGCTACACCTTC.

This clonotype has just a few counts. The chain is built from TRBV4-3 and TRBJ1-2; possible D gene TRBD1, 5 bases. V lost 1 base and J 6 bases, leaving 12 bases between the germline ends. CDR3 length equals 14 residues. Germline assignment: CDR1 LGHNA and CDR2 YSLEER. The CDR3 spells CASSQGGWGNGYTF. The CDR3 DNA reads TGCGCCAGCAGCCAAGGAGGCTGGGGGAATGGCTACACCTTC.

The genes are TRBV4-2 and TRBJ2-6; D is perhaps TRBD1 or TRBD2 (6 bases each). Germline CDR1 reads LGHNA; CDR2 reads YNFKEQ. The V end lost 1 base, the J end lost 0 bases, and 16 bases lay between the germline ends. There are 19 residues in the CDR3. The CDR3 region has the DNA TGTGCCAGCAGCCAAGGGACCAGGGGACTCAACTCTGGGGCCAACGTCCTGACTTTC. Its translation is CASSQGTRGLNSGANVLTF.

The CDR3 sequence is CASSLDSILLAEFF. CDR3 sequence (DNA): TGTGCCAGCAGCTTGGATTCCATCCTCCTCGCCGAGTTCTTC. The chain has TRBV5-7 and TRBJ2-1; no reliable D call. TRBV5-7 is treated as an ORF (open reading frame) with a function not yet certain. CDR3 length: 14 amino acids. V was cut by 0 bases and J by 14 bases, with 18 bases left in between.

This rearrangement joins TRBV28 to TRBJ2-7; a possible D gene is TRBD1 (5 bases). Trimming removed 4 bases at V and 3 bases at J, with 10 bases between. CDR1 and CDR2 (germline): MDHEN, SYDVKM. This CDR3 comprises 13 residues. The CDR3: CASSSSQDYEQYF. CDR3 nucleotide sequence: TGTGCCAGCAGTTCGTCACAGGACTACGAGCAGTACTTC.

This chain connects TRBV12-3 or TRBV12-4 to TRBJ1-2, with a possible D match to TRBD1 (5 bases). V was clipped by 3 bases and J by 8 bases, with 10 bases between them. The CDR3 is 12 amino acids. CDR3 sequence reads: CASSFGGTGYTF. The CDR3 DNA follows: TGTGCCAGCAGTTTCGGAGGGACCGGCTACACCTTC.